The clone carrying this T cell receptor (beta chain) was seen only once. The same CDR3 arises from other DNA sequences in this sample as well. CDR3 length: 15 amino acids. Germline loops: CDR1 SEHNR, CDR2 FQNEAQ (reference sequence). V was pared by 1 base and J by 2 bases, with 9 bases between. Participants spanned ages about 18 to 100 years and resided in roughly 22 US areas. The data are from a study of blood T cell repertoires in COVID-19. Study overall: T cells, B-cell-depleted T cells, or PBMCs supplied cDNA or gDNA.

Sequenced by immunoSEQ multiplex PCR; TCRdb stores in-frame clones only, minus some. The sample has some 150,000 clones; roughly 75% are singletons. Sequenced: PBMCs or T cells enriched from blood (not recorded which). The sequence came from a woman aged 50 to 60 who had recovered from COVID-19. The chain couples TRBV7-9 to TRBJ1-5; a possible D gene is TRBD1 (6 bases). In nucleotides, the CDR3 is TGTGCCAGCAGCTTAGGGGCAGGGGGCAATCAGCCCCAGCATTTT. Amino acids: CASSLGAGGNQPQHF.